These 18 T cell receptor beta chains were sequenced from one sample in a study of blood T cell repertoires in COVID-19. Here immunoSEQ multiplex PCR was the method, and the copy in TCRdb shows in-frame clones only, minus some. Counted here are a few hundred thousand clones, about 90% occurring once; the ten biggest clones make up approximately 4%. Sequencing was done on a sample of PBMCs or T cells enriched from blood (not recorded which). The origin of the receptors is a woman between 18 and 29 years old with acute COVID-19.

This clone was detected once. The rearrangement joins TRBV30 to TRBJ1-5; a possible D gene is TRBD1 (5 bases). CDR1 is GTSNPN and CDR2 is SVGIG in the germline V gene (reference sequence). CDR3 length equals 12 residues. Trimming shortened V by 2 bases and J by 7 bases, and 9 bases separated the two germline ends. CDR3 coding DNA: TGTGCCTGGAGTCAGGGCGGACAGCCCCAGCATTTT. Protein sequence: CAWSQGGQPQHF.

This chain uses TRBV2 with TRBJ2-7; 9 bases line up with TRBD2. J was trimmed by 6 bases and V by 3 bases; bases with no gene match: 6. The CDR3 is 14 residues long. Germline values: CDR1 SNHLY, CDR2 FYNNEI. As DNA, the CDR3 is TGTGCCAGCAGTGAGCGGGAGGGCCCACGCGAGCAGTACTTC. Protein sequence: CASSEREGPREQYF. Full variable domain (missing parts from reference TRBV2 and TRBJ2-7): EPEVTQTPSHQVTQMGQEVILRCVPISNHLYFYWYRQILGQKVEFLVSFYNNEISEKSEIFDDQFSVERPDGSNFTLKIRSTKLEDSAMYFCASSEREGPREQYFGPGTRLTVT.

V and J are TRBV18 and TRBJ1-1; the D is unclear. V was shortened by 3 bases and J by 2 bases, with 16 bases between the two germline ends. This CDR3 region has 16 residues. CDR1 and CDR2 from the germline V gene are KGHSH and LQKENI. In DNA, the CDR3 is TGTGCCAGCTCACCCCCGGACGAGGGTCAAAACACTGAAGCTTTCTTT. It codes for CASSPPDEGQNTEAFF.

V usage is TRBV15 and J usage is TRBJ1-1; D not certain. This CDR3 has 13 residues. Germline CDR1 and CDR2: LNHNV and YYDKDF (reference sequence). Trimming removed 6 bases at V and 4 bases at J, with 12 bases between. The CDR3 loop is CATRGLQGTEAFF. CDR3 DNA sequence: TGTGCCACCAGGGGCCTCCAAGGCACTGAAGCTTTCTTT.

The rearrangement joins TRBV27 to TRBJ1-2; D is ambiguous. The CDR3 contains 13 residues. CDR1 is MNHEY and CDR2 is SMNVEV in the germline V gene (reference sequence). V was trimmed by 3 bases and J by 2 bases, leaving 7 bases between them. Here the CDR3 reads CASSLYSNYGYTF. DNA for the CDR3: TGTGCCAGCAGTTTGTACAGCAACTATGGCTACACCTTC.

The chain uses TRBV13 and TRBJ2-5; 13 bases fit TRBD2. The V and J ends lost 4 bases and 4 bases, in that order; junction bases with no gene match: 15. Germline V gene lookup returns CDR1 PRHDT and CDR2 FYEKMQ (reference sequence). CDR3 size: 19 residues. The DNA for the CDR3 is TGTGCCAGCAGCTCTCGGAGGACTAGCGGGAGAGAGGTTGGAGAGACCCAGTACTTC. Translating gives CASSSRRTSGREVGETQYF.

J is TRBJ1-2 and V is TRBV11-2; 9 nucleotides line up with TRBD1. The CDR3 loop spans 13 amino acids. From germline, CDR1 is SGHAT and CDR2 FQNNGV. V lost 5 bases and J lost 6; bases outside the gene matches: 4. CDR3 sequence: CASSQGQGHGYTF. The CDR3 DNA reads TGTGCCAGCAGCCAAGGACAGGGGCATGGCTACACCTTC.

The genes are TRBV18 and TRBJ2-5; 7 bases map to TRBD1. The J segment lost 2 bases and the V segment lost 4 bases, leaving 4 bases of the junction unmatched. The length of the CDR3 is 14 residues. Germline CDR1 and CDR2: KGHSH and LQKENI. CDR3 loop: CASSRQGQQETQYF. The CDR3 DNA reads TGTGCCAGCTCACGACAGGGACAGCAAGAGACCCAGTACTTC.

The chain is built from TRBV5-1 and TRBJ1-3; D gene unclear. V lost 3 bases, J lost 5 bases, and 9 bases lay in between. The CDR3 is made up of 13 amino acids. CDR1 is SGHRS, CDR2 YFSETQ, per germline. For the CDR3, the DNA is TGCGCCAGCAGCTACGGGGAGCGAAACACCATATATTTT. Translation gives CASSYGERNTIYF.

The chain recombines TRBV28 with TRBJ2-7; D is unresolved. Germline V lookup: CDR1 MDHEN, CDR2 SYDVKM. V was clipped by 6 bases and J by 3 bases, with 15 bases between them. CDR3 length: 14 residues. The CDR3 is CASRRQFTLYEQYF. The CDR3 DNA follows: TGTGCCAGCAGACGCCAGTTTACCCTCTACGAGCAGTACTTC.

The rearrangement joins TRBV7-9 to TRBJ2-1; 8 bases match TRBD2. The CDR3 length is 15 residues. The V gene's germline CDR1 is SEHNR and CDR2 FQNEAQ (reference sequence). The V gene end was trimmed by 0 bases and the J gene end by 9 bases; junction bases not matched to a gene: 7. This CDR3 is CASSLASGSGGEQFF. The CDR3, as DNA: TGTGCCAGCAGCTTAGCGAGCGGGAGCGGCGGTGAGCAGTTCTTC.

This sequence joins TRBV27 and TRBJ2-3, with 7 bases fitting TRBD1. CDR3 length: 17 amino acids. The germline CDR1 and CDR2 sequences are MNHEY and SMNVEV (reference sequence). V shed 5 bases and J 1 base; nucleotides not matched to a gene: 12. The CDR3 coding sequence is TGTGCCAGCAGTACTACCGACAGGGAGAGAGGCACAGATACGCAGTATTTT. It is translated as CASSTTDRERGTDTQYF.

This chain uses TRBV18 with TRBJ1-1, with 7 positions matching TRBD1. CDR3 length equals 14 residues. V was clipped by 3 bases and J by 5 bases; unmatched bases: 6. Germline CDR1 is KGHSH and CDR2 is LQKENI. The CDR3 sequence is CASSPGQGVTEAFF. For the CDR3, the DNA is TGTGCCAGCTCACCTGGGCAGGGGGTAACTGAAGCTTTCTTT.

CDR3 in DNA: TGTGCCAGCAGTTTACAGTTGCTGAATCAGCCCCAGCATTTT. This sequence encodes CASSLQLLNQPQHF. The chain has TRBV28 and TRBJ1-5, with D hard to call. From germline, CDR1 is MDHEN and CDR2 SYDVKM. This CDR3 spans 14 amino acids. Trimming left V 2 bases short and J 4 bases short, with 9 bases between. The variable domain in full, completed from reference TRBV28 and TRBJ1-5, reads DVKVTQSSRYLVKRTGEKVFLECVQDMDHENMFWYRQDPGLGLRLIYFSYDVKMKEKGDIPEGYSVSREKKERFSLILESASTNQTSMYLCASSLQLLNQPQHFGDGTRLSIL.

The gene calls are TRBV12-3 or TRBV12-4 and TRBJ1-2; the D is unclear. The CDR3 sequence is 13 residues long. Trimming took 5 bases from V and 5 from J, leaving 12 bases between them. The CDR3 spells CASSPERIYGYTF. CDR3 coding DNA: TGTGCCAGCAGTCCTGAGAGGATTTATGGCTACACCTTC.

The CDR3 loop reads CASSYSTDHYGYTF. The CDR3 DNA is TGTGCCAGCAGTTACTCGACAGATCACTATGGCTACACCTTC. V gene TRBV6-2 or TRBV6-3 combines with J gene TRBJ1-2; D may be TRBD1 (5 bases). The CDR3 extends over 14 amino acids. The ends were cut back, 0 bases at V and 3 bases at J, with 8 bases in the middle. The V gene's germline CDR1 is MNHEY and CDR2 SVGEGT.

The chain combines TRBV11-2 with TRBJ1-1; D is possibly TRBD1 (5 bases). The CDR3 is 15 amino acids. Germline assignment: CDR1 SGHAT and CDR2 FQNNGV. V lost 5 bases, J lost 4 bases, and 17 bases lay in between. CDR3 nucleotides: TGTGCCAGCAGCCAGTGGACACGAATGCTCACTGAAGCTTTCTTT. Translated: CASSQWTRMLTEAFF.

This clone was picked up one time. The CDR3 DNA follows: TGCGCCAGCAGCTTGGAAGATGCTGCGGCGTTCTTC. The encoded protein is CASSLEDAAAFF. The V and J genes are TRBV5-1 and TRBJ2-1; no reliable D call. The CDR3 is made up of 12 amino acids. V was pared by 0 bases and J by 15 bases, with 13 bases between. CDR1 and CDR2 from the germline V gene are SGHRS and YFSETQ.